A few counts support the clone carrying this T cell receptor (beta chain). Its antigen is unidentified. CDR3 size: 13 residues. V gave up 2 bases and J gave up 1 base, with 8 bases separating them. CDR1 SQVTM and CDR2 ANQGSEA come from the germline V gene. The data are from a study of blood T cells in healthy people across ages. Study findings and constraints: Fewer expanded clones and more diversity marked long-lived versus aged donors. Leaving the PBMCs unsorted stopped any conclusive comparison of naive versus antigen-experienced cells.

Approximately 9.1 milliliters was the volume of peripheral blood drawn from each donor. Isolation yielded PBMCs, at least 7 million per sample, in every case. For the second PCR, which ran for roughly 6 to 12 cycles, a sample-barcoded 5' primer and a J-beta primer mix were used. TCRdb re-called the 5' RACE reads through MiXCR, storing one row per CDR3 protein. The repertoire holds some 1,800,000 distinct CDR3 sequences, with about two fifths as singletons. The sequencing sample was made of blood. The chain couples TRBV29-1 to TRBJ1-1; a weak D match, TRBD1 (5 bases). The receptor was isolated from a human donor in good health. The CDR3 DNA reads TGCAGCGTTGAACCTCAGGGGAACACTGAAGCTTTCTTT. It is translated as CSVEPQGNTEAFF.